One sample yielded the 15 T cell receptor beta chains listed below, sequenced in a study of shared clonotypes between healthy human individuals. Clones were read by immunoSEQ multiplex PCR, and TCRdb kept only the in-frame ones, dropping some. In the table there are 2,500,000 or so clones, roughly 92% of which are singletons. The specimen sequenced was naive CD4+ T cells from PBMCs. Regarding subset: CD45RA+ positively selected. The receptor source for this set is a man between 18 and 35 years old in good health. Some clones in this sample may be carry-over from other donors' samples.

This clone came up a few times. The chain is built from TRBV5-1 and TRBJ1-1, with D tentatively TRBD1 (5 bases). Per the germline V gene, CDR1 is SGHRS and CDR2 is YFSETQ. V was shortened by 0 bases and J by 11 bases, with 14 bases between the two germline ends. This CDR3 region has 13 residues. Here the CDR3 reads CASSLAGPEGAFF. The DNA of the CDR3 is TGCGCCAGCAGCTTGGCAGGGCCAGAGGGCGCTTTCTTT. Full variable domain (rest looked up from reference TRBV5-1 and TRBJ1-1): KAGVTQTPRYLIKTRGQQVTLSCSPISGHRSVSWYQQTPGQGLQFLFEYFSETQRNKGNFPGRFSGRQFSNSRSEMNVSTLELGDSALYLCASSLAGPEGAFFGQGTRLTVV.

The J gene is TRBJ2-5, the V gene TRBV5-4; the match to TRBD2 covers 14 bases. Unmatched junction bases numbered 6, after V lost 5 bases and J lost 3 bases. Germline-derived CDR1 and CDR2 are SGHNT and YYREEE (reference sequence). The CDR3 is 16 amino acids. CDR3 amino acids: CASSRPGLAGEETQYF. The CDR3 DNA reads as TGTGCCAGCAGTCGACCGGGACTAGCGGGAGAAGAGACCCAGTACTTC.

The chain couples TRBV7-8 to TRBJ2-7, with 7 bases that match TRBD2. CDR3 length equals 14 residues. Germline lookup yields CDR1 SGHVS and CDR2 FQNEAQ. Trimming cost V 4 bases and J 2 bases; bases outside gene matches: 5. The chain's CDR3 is CASSWTSSTYEQYF. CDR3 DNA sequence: TGTGCCAGCAGCTGGACTAGTTCGACCTACGAGCAGTACTTC.

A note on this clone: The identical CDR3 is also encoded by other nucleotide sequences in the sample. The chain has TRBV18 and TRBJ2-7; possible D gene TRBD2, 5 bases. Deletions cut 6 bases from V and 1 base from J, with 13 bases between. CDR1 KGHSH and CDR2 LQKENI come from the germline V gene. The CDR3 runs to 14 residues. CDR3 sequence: CASSPRTGSYEQYF. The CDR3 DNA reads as TGTGCCAGCTCCCCGCGGACGGGATCCTACGAGCAGTACTTC.

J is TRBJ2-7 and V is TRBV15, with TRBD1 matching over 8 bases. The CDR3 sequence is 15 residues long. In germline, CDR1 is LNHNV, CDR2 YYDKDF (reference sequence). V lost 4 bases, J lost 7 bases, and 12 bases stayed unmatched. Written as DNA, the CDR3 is TGTGCCACCAGCACTCTCCGGACAGGGCGTCGGGAGCAGTACTTC. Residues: CATSTLRTGRREQYF.

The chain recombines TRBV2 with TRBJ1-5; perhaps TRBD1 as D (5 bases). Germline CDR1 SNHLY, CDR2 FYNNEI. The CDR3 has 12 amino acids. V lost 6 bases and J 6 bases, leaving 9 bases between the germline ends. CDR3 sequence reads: CASSPQGQPQHF. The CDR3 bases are TGTGCCAGCAGCCCCCAGGGTCAGCCCCAGCATTTT.

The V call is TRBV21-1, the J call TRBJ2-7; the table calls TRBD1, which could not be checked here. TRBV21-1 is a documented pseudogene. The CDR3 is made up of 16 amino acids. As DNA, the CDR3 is TGTGCCAGCAGCAAACGGGGTGGACAGGGGGCGTACGAGCAGTACTTC. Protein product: CASSKRGGQGAYEQYF.

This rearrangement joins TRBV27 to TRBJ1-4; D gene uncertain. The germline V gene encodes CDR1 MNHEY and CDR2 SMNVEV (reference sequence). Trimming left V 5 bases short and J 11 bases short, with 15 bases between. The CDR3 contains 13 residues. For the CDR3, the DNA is TGTGCCAGCAGTACCCAGGCCTCGACTAAACTGTTTTTT. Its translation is CASSTQASTKLFF.

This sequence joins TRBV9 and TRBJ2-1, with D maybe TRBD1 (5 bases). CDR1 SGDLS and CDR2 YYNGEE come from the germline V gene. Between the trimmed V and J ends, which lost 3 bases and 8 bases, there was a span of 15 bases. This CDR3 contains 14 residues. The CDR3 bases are TGTGCCAGCAGCGCAACCTCTTTAGGGGATGAGCAGTTCTTC. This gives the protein CASSATSLGDEQFF.

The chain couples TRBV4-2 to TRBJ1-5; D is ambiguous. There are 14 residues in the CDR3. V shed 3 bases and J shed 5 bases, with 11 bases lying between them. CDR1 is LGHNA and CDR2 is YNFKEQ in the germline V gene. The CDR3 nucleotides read TGTGCCAGCAGCCAGGGATTTGGCGATCAGCCCCAGCATTTT. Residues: CASSQGFGDQPQHF.

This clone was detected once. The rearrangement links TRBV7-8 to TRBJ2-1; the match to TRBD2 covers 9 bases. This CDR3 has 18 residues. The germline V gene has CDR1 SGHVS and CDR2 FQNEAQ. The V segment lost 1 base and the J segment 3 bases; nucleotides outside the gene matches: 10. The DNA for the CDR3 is TGTGCCAGCAGCTTAGACCATCTCAGCGGGAGGAGCTACAATGAGCAGTTCTTC. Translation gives CASSLDHLSGRSYNEQFF.

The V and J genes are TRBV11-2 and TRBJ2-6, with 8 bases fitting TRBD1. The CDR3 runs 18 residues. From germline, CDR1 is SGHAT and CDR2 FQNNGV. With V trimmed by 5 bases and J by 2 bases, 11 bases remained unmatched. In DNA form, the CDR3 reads TGTGCCAGCAGCCCTAGGACAGGGCGGTCCCCTGGGGCCAACGTCCTGACTTTC. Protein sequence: CASSPRTGRSPGANVLTF.

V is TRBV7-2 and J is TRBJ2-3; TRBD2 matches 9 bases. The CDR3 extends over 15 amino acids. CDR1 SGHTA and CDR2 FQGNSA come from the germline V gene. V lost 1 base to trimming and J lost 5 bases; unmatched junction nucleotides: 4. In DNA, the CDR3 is TGTGCCAGCAGCTTAGATAGCGGGAGTGGAGATACGCAGTATTTT. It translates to CASSLDSGSGDTQYF.

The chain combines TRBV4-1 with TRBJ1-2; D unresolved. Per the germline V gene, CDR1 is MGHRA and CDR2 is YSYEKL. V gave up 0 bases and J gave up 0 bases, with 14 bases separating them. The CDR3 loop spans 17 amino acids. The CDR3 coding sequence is TGCGCCAGCAGCCAAGATCTATGGCCACCTGCTAACTATGGCTACACCTTC. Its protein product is CASSQDLWPPANYGYTF.

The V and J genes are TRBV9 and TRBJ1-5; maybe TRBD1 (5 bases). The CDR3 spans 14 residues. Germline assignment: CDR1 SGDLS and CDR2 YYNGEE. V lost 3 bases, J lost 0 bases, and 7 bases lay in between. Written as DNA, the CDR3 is TGTGCCAGCAGCGCGGGGGATAGCAATCAGCCCCAGCATTTT. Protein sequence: CASSAGDSNQPQHF.